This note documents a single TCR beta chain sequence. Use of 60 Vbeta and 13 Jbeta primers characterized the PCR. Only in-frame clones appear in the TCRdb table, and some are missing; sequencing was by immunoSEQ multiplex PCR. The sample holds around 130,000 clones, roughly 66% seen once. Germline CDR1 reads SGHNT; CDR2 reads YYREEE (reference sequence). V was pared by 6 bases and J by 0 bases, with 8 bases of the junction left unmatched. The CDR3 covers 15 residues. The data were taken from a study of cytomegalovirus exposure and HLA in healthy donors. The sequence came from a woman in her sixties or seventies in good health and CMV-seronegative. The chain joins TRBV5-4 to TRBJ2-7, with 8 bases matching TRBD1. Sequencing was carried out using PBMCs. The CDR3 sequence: CASNPRDRTSYEQYF. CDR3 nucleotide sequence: TGTGCCAGCAACCCCCGGGACAGGACCTCCTACGAGCAGTACTTC.